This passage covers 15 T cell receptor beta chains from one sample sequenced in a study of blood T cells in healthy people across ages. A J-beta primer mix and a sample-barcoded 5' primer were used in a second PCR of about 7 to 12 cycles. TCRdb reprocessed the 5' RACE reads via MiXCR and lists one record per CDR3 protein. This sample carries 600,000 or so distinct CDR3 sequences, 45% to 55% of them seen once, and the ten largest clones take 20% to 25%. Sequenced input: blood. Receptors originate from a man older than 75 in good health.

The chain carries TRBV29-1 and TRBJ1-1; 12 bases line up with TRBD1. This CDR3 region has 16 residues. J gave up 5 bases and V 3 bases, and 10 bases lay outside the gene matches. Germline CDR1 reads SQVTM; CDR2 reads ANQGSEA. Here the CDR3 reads CSVDVGQGAIRTEAFF. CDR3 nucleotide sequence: TGCAGCGTTGACGTGGGACAGGGGGCGATTAGGACTGAAGCTTTCTTT.

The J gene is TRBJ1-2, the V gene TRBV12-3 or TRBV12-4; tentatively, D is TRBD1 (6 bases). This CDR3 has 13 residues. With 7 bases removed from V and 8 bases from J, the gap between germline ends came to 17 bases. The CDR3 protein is CASTPSGVRGYTF. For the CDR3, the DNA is TGTGCCAGCACCCCTTCAGGGGTACGGGGCTACACCTTC.

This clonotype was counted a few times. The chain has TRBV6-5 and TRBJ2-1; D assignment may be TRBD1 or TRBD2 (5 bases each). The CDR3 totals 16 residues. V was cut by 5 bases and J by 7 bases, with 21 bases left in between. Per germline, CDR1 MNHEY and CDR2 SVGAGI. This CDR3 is CASSLPGQWGKNEQFF. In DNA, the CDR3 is TGTGCCAGCAGTCTCCCCGGGCAATGGGGGAAAAATGAGCAGTTCTTC.

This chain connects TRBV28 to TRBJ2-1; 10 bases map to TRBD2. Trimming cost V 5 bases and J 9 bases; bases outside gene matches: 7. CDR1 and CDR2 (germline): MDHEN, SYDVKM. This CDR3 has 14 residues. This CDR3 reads CASSPAGGPGEQFF. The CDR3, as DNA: TGTGCCAGCAGTCCAGCGGGAGGGCCAGGTGAGCAGTTCTTC.

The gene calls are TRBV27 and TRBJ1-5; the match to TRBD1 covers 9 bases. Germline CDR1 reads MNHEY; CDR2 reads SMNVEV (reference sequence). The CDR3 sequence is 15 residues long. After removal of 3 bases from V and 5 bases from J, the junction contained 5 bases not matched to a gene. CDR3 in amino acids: CASSFGTGRYQPQHF. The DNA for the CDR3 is TGTGCCAGCAGTTTTGGGACAGGGCGATATCAGCCCCAGCATTTT.

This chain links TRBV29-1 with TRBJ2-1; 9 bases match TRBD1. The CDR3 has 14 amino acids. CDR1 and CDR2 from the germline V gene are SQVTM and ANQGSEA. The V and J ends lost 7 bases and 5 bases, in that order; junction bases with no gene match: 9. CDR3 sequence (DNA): TGCAGCGGGCAACAGGGGGCAATCAACAATGAGCAGTTCTTC. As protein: CSGQQGAINNEQFF.

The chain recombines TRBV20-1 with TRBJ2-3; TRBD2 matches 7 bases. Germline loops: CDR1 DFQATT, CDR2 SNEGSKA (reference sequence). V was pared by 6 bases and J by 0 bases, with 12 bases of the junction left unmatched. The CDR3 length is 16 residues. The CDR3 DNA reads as TGCAGTGCCTACCATCCCAGCGGGGCCAGCACAGATACGCAGTATTTT. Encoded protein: CSAYHPSGASTDTQYF.

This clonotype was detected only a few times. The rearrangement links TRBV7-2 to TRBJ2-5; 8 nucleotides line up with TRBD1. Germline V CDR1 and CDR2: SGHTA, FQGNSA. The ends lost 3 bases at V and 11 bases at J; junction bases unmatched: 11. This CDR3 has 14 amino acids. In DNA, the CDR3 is TGTGCCAGCAGCTTCCAGGGGGCAGACAATGAGCAGTACTTC. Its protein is CASSFQGADNEQYF.

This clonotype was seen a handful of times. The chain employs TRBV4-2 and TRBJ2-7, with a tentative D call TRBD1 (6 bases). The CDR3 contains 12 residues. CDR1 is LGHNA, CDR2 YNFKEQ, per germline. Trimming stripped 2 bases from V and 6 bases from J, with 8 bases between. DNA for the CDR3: TGTGCCAGCAGCCAAAGAGGGGGCGAGCAGTACTTC. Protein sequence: CASSQRGGEQYF.

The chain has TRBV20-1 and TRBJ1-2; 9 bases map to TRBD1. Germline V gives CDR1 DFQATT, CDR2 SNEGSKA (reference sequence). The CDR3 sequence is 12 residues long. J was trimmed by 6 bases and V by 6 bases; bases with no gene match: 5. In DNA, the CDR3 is TGCAGTGCCCTAGGACAGGGGAATGGCTACACCTTC. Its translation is CSALGQGNGYTF.

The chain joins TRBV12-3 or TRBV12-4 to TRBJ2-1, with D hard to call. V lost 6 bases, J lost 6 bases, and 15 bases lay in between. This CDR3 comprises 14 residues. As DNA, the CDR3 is TGTGCCAGCAGCTCTATCGGCGTGGTCAATGAGCAGTTCTTC. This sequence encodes CASSSIGVVNEQFF.

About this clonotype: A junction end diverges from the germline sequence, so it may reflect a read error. The CDR3 is CGSSKAGVSDEQYF. The CDR3 DNA sequence: TGTGGCAGCTCAAAGGCAGGGGTCAGCGACGAGCAGTACTTC. V and J are TRBV18 and TRBJ2-7; D is perhaps TRBD1 (6 bases). This CDR3 contains 14 residues. The germline CDR1 and CDR2 sequences are KGHSH and LQKENI.

The CDR3 sequence: CASTREGTSYEQYF. The CDR3 nucleotides read TGTGCCAGCACCAGGGAGGGAACCTCCTACGAGCAGTACTTC. The rearrangement uses TRBV12-3 or TRBV12-4 and TRBJ2-7, with 7 bases matching TRBD2. The V and J ends lost 7 bases and 0 bases, in that order; junction bases with no gene match: 6. The CDR3 covers 14 residues.

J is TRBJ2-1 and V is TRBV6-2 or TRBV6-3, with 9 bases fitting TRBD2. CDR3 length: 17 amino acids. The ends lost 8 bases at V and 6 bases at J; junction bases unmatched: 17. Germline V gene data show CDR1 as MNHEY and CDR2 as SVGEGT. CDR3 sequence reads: CASYLLAGPRDANEQFF. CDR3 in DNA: TGTGCCAGCTATCTTCTAGCGGGACCCAGGGACGCCAATGAGCAGTTCTTC.

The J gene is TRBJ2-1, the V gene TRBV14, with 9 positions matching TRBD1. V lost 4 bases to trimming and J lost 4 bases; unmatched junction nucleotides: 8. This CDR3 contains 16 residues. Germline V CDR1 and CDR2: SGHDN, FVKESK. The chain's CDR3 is CASSRYRDRDYNEQFF. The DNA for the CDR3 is TGTGCCAGCAGCCGTTACCGGGACAGGGATTACAATGAGCAGTTCTTC.